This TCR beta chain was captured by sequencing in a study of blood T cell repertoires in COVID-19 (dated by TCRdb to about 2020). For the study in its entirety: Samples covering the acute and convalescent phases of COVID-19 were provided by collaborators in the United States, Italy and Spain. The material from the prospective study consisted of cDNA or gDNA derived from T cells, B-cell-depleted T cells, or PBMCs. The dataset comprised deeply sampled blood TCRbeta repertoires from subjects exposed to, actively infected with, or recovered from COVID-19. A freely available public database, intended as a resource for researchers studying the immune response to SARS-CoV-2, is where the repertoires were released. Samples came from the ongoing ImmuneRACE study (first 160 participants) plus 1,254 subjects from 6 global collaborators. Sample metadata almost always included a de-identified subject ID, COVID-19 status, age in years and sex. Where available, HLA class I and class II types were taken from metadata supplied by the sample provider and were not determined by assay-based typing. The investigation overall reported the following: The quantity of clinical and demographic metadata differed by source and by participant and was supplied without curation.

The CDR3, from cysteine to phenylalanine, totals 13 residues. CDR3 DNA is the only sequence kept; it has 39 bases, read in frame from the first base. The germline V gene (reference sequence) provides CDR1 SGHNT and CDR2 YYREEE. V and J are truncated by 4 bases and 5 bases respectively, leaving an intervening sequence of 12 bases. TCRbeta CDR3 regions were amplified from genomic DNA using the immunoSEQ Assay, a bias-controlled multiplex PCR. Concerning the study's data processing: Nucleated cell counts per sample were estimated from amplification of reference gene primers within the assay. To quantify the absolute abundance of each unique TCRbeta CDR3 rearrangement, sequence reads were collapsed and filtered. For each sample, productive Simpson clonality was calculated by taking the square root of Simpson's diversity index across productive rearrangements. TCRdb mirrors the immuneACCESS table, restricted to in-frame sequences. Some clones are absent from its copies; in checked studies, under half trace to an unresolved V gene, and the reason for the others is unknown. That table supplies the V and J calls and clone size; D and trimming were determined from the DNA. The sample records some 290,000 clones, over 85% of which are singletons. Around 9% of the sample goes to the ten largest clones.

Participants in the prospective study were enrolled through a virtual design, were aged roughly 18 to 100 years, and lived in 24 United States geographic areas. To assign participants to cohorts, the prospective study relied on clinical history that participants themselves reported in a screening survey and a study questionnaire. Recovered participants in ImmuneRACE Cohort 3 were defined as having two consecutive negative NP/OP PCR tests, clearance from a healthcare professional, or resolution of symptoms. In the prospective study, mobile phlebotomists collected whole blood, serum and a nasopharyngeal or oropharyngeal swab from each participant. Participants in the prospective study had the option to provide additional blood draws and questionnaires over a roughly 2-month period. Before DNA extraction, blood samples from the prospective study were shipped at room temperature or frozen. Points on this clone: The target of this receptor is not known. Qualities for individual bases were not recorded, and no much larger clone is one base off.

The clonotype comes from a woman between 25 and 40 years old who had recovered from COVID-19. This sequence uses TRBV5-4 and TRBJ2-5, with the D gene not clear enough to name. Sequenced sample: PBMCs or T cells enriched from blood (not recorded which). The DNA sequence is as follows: TGTGCCAGCAGCCAACGAGGTCGGGAGACCCAGTACTTC. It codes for CASSQRGRETQYF.